The 32 T cell receptor beta chains in this list originate from one sample, sequenced in a study of blood T cell repertoires in COVID-19. TCRdb's copy holds only in-frame clones and misses some; the assay was immunoSEQ multiplex PCR. Among tens of thousands of clones listed, 80% to 85% were seen once. Material for sequencing was peripheral blood. All receptors derive from a woman aged 55-70 years with acute or convalescent COVID-19.

The chain combines TRBV5-1 with TRBJ1-2; the D gene is possibly TRBD1 (6 bases). The germline gives CDR1 SGHRS, CDR2 YFSETQ. CDR3 length: 14 amino acids. V was shortened by 4 bases and J by 6 bases, with 16 bases between the two germline ends. In DNA, the CDR3 is TGCGCCAGCAGCGGATCACAGGGTCGGGATGGCTACACCTTC. Translation gives CASSGSQGRDGYTF.

The chain joins TRBV6-1 to TRBJ1-6; weak D call: TRBD1 (6 bases). This CDR3 region has 16 residues. CDR1 is MNHNS, CDR2 SASEGT, per germline. V was shortened by 4 bases and J by 3 bases, with 13 bases between the two germline ends. CDR3 DNA: TGTGCCAGCAGTGTGACCTGGACAGACTATAATTCACCCCTCCACTTT. This translates into CASSVTWTDYNSPLHF.

The V call is TRBV2, the J call TRBJ1-3; no definite D call. The V end lost 6 bases, the J end lost 2 bases, and 11 bases lay between the germline ends. Germline assignment: CDR1 SNHLY and CDR2 FYNNEI. The CDR3 extends over 14 amino acids. For the CDR3, the DNA is TGTGCCAGCAGCGAGGCTGGTGCTGGAAACACCATATATTTT. Amino acid sequence: CASSEAGAGNTIYF.

The chain is built from TRBV18 and TRBJ1-1, with 9 nucleotides matching TRBD1. The CDR3 consists of 16 residues. From germline, CDR1 is KGHSH and CDR2 LQKENI. V gave up 3 bases and J gave up 0 bases; unmatched junction bases: 5. The CDR3 is CASSPGQGLMNTEAFF. The CDR3 DNA sequence: TGTGCCAGCTCACCGGGACAGGGCCTGATGAACACTGAAGCTTTCTTT.

The V gene is TRBV30, the J gene TRBJ2-7, with D uncertain. CDR1 is GTSNPN and CDR2 is SVGIG in the germline V gene (reference sequence). V gave up 1 base and J gave up 3 bases, with 4 bases separating them. The length of the CDR3 is 11 residues. CDR3 DNA: TGTGCCTGGAGTGCTAACTACGAGCAGTACTTC. As protein: CAWSANYEQYF.

A single count supports this clone. The V and J genes are TRBV7-9 and TRBJ1-2, with D perhaps TRBD1 (5 bases). The CDR3 covers 14 residues. V was pared by 8 bases and J by 4 bases, with 17 bases between. Germline assignment: CDR1 SEHNR and CDR2 FQNEAQ (reference sequence). The CDR3: CASSPLGQVYGYTF. CDR3 nucleotide sequence: TGTGCCAGCTCCCCCCTGGGGCAAGTCTATGGCTACACCTTC.

The chain is built from TRBV7-2 and TRBJ2-3; TRBD2 matches at 8 bases. The germline V gene encodes CDR1 SGHTA and CDR2 FQGNSA. V lost 7 bases, J lost 2 bases, and 14 bases stayed unmatched. The CDR3 runs 17 residues. The CDR3 sequence is CASIGGGTSYHTDTQYF. The CDR3, as DNA: TGTGCCAGCATCGGCGGGGGGACTAGTTATCACACAGATACGCAGTATTTT.

The V call is TRBV11-3, the J call TRBJ2-1; no definite D call. V was cut by 2 bases and J by 6 bases, with 14 bases left in between. Looked up from germline, CDR1 is SGHNT and CDR2 is YENEEA. The CDR3 is 15 residues long. The CDR3 here is CASSLSRGPLNEQFF. CDR3 bases: TGTGCCAGCAGCTTATCCCGCGGCCCGCTCAATGAGCAGTTCTTC.

This chain connects TRBV2 to TRBJ2-2; TRBD2 is a possible D gene (6 bases). The CDR3 runs to 15 residues. Looked up from germline, CDR1 is SNHLY and CDR2 is FYNNEI. The V gene lost 1 base and the J gene lost 3 bases, with 9 bases spanning the gap. The CDR3, as DNA: TGTGCCAGCAGTGAAGAGGGCGGGGACACCGGGGAGCTGTTTTTT. Protein product: CASSEEGGDTGELFF.

The J gene is TRBJ2-1, the V gene TRBV6-1; 9 nucleotides align to TRBD1. Germline V gives CDR1 MNHNS, CDR2 SASEGT. The CDR3 runs 16 residues. V dropped 0 bases and J dropped 8; count of bases not matched to a gene: 8. The CDR3 coding sequence is TGTGCCAGCAGTGAAGCGAGGGGACAGGGTTCATATGAGCAGTTCTTC. It yields the protein CASSEARGQGSYEQFF.

This clone has just a few counts. Here the CDR3 reads CASSPTGGADTQYF. The CDR3 nucleotides are TGTGCCAGCAGCCCCACAGGGGGCGCGGATACGCAGTATTTT. The chain recombines TRBV7-3 with TRBJ2-3, with TRBD1 matching 9 bases. Per the germline V gene, CDR1 is SGHTA and CDR2 is FQGTGA. The CDR3 contains 14 residues. V lost 5 bases and J lost 6; bases outside the gene matches: 6.

The V call is TRBV5-5, the J call TRBJ2-3; D is undetermined. Germline CDR1 reads SGHKS; CDR2 reads YYEKEE (reference sequence). With 2 bases removed from V and 5 bases from J, the gap between germline ends came to 18 bases. This CDR3 is 16 amino acids long. Here the CDR3 DNA reads TGTGCCAGCAGCTTTCTCTCCACGTCGAGGAAAGATACGCAGTATTTT. It specifies CASSFLSTSRKDTQYF.

The V and J genes are TRBV28 and TRBJ1-1, with 7 positions matching TRBD1. Trimming cost V 4 bases and J 6 bases; bases outside gene matches: 5. CDR1 MDHEN and CDR2 SYDVKM come from the germline V gene. The CDR3 is 13 amino acids. CDR3 sequence (DNA): TGTGCCAGCAGTTCCCACCAGGGGGCTGAAGCTTTCTTT. Translated, it gives CASSSHQGAEAFF.

The rearrangement uses TRBV9 and TRBJ1-4; D ambiguous. Germline CDR1 is SGDLS and CDR2 is YYNGEE. The CDR3 loop spans 14 amino acids. Trimming removed 4 bases at V and 5 bases at J, with 12 bases between. The CDR3 bases are TGTGCCAGCAGCCCCGGGGAGGGAAATGAAAAACTGTTTTTT. Protein sequence: CASSPGEGNEKLFF.

The chain is built from TRBV7-9 and TRBJ2-7, with D maybe TRBD1 (6 bases). CDR3 length: 13 residues. Germline CDR1 reads SEHNR; CDR2 reads FQNEAQ (reference sequence). Trimming removed 3 bases at V and 2 bases at J, with 8 bases between. The CDR3 nucleotides read TGTGCCAGCAGCTTCCAGGGGACCTACGAGCAGTACTTC. Translation: CASSFQGTYEQYF.

V usage is TRBV27 and J usage is TRBJ1-1; D is uncertain. V was clipped by 3 bases and J by 3 bases, with 11 bases between them. The CDR3 has 14 amino acids. Per the germline V gene, CDR1 is MNHEY and CDR2 is SMNVEV (reference sequence). CDR3 DNA sequence: TGTGCCAGCAGTTTCGGGGTAGGGCACACTGAAGCTTTCTTT. It translates to CASSFGVGHTEAFF.

The chain links TRBV5-1 to TRBJ2-7, with D uncertain. This CDR3 comprises 13 residues. Germline V gene lookup returns CDR1 SGHRS and CDR2 YFSETQ. V shed 5 bases and J shed 3 bases, with 12 bases lying between them. The CDR3, as DNA: TGCGCCAGCAGTTTCGCACAGAACTACGAGCAGTACTTC. This encodes CASSFAQNYEQYF.

This clone was counted only a few times. This chain links TRBV3-1 (or the pseudogene TRBV3-2) with TRBJ1-6; a possible D gene is TRBD1 (5 bases). There are 16 residues in the CDR3. CDR1 LGHDT and CDR2 YNNKEL come from the germline V gene (reference sequence). V lost 0 bases and J lost 9, with 15 bases in between. The CDR3 here is CASSQDDKYRGSPLHF. In DNA, the CDR3 is TGTGCCAGCAGCCAAGACGATAAATATAGGGGTTCACCCCTCCACTTT.

This chain connects TRBV6-5 to TRBJ1-4; 8 bases align to TRBD1. Germline CDR1 reads MNHEY; CDR2 reads SVGAGI. There are 14 residues in the CDR3. Trimming cost V 5 bases and J 4 bases; bases outside gene matches: 3. CDR3 protein: CASSRQGFNEKLFF. Written as DNA, the CDR3 is TGTGCCAGCAGTAGACAGGGGTTTAATGAAAAACTGTTTTTT.

The rearrangement links TRBV9 to TRBJ1-2; D gene ambiguous. Germline CDR1 and CDR2: SGDLS and YYNGEE. The CDR3 has 12 residues. Trimming took off 7 bases at V and 2 bases at J, with 9 bases between the two ends. The CDR3 is CASEGKNYGYTF. The CDR3 coding sequence is TGTGCCAGCGAGGGCAAGAACTATGGCTACACCTTC. The full variable domain, completed using reference TRBV9 and TRBJ1-2, is DSGVTQTPKHLITATGQRVTLRCSPRSGDLSVYWYQQSLDQGLQFLIQYYNGEERAKGNILERFSAQQFPDLHSELNLSSLELGDSALYFCASEGKNYGYTFGSGTRLTVV.

This clone was picked up one time. This chain connects TRBV12-3 or TRBV12-4 to TRBJ1-1, with D possibly being TRBD1 (6 bases). With 3 bases removed from V and 3 bases from J, the gap between germline ends came to 8 bases. The CDR3 runs 13 residues. The DNA of the CDR3 is TGTGCCAGCAGTTTCCGGACAGACACTGAAGCTTTCTTT. The encoded protein is CASSFRTDTEAFF.

CDR3 DNA sequence: TGTGCCAGCAGCCATGGACTAGCGGGGGGATACTCCTACAATGAGCAGTTCTTC. Translating it yields CASSHGLAGGYSYNEQFF. The chain combines TRBV4-2 with TRBJ2-1; TRBD2 aligns across 14 bases. The CDR3 length is 18 residues. Germline V lookup: CDR1 LGHNA, CDR2 YNFKEQ. The V gene end was trimmed by 3 bases and the J gene end by 0 bases; junction bases not matched to a gene: 4.

The chain combines TRBV12-5 with TRBJ1-5, with TRBD1 as a possible D gene (6 bases). V was shortened by 6 bases and J by 1 base, with 13 bases between the two germline ends. The CDR3 length is 15 residues. Germline V gene sequence: CDR1 LGHNT, CDR2 FRNRAP. The CDR3 region has the DNA TGTGCTAGTGGCCCGGGGGGGGCGAGCAATCAGCCCCAGCATTTT. It yields the protein CASGPGGASNQPQHF. Variable domain in full (rest from reference TRBV12-5 and TRBJ1-5): DARVTQTPRHKVTEMGQEVTMRCQPILGHNTVFWYRQTMMQGLELLAYFRNRAPLDDSGMPKDRFSAEMPDATLATLKIQPSEPRDSAVYFCASGPGGASNQPQHFGDGTRLSIL.

This sequence joins TRBV6-2 or TRBV6-3 and TRBJ2-1; 7 bases fit TRBD1. V was clipped by 6 bases and J by 12 bases; unmatched bases: 14. The CDR3 has 14 residues. CDR1 and CDR2 (germline): MNHEY, SVGEGT. The CDR3 nucleotides are TGTGCCAGCAGCCCAGGGGGTGATCGAGGAGGGCAGTTCTTC. The encoded protein is CASSPGGDRGGQFF.

This chain joins TRBV5-1 and TRBJ1-2; TRBD1 matches at 7 bases. The junction had 4 bases not matched to a gene; V was cut back by 4 bases and J by 1 base. The CDR3 length is 14 residues. Germline V CDR1 and CDR2: SGHRS, YFSETQ. The CDR3: CASSPGQSNYGYTF. The CDR3 DNA reads TGCGCCAGCAGCCCGGGACAGAGTAACTATGGCTACACCTTC.

The chain employs TRBV5-1 and TRBJ2-7; a weak D match, TRBD1 (6 bases). Trimming took 1 base from V and 2 from J, leaving 13 bases between them. The CDR3 consists of 15 residues. The germline gives CDR1 SGHRS, CDR2 YFSETQ. CDR3 loop: CASSLNSGDTYEQYF. The CDR3 DNA follows: TGCGCCAGCAGCTTGAATTCAGGGGATACCTACGAGCAGTACTTC.

The chain recombines TRBV6-1 with TRBJ2-2; D unresolved. V lost 5 bases and J 4 bases, leaving 11 bases between the germline ends. Per germline, CDR1 MNHNS and CDR2 SASEGT. CDR3 length: 14 residues. CDR3 residues: CASSPPVSTGELFF. In DNA, the CDR3 is TGTGCCAGCAGTCCGCCAGTTTCCACCGGGGAGCTGTTTTTT.

CDR3 sequence reads: CASSPDRGRFTEAFF. The CDR3 nucleotides read TGTGCCAGCAGCCCCGACAGGGGGCGATTCACTGAAGCTTTCTTT. V usage is TRBV9 and J usage is TRBJ1-1; 10 nucleotides line up with TRBD1. Trimming removed 4 bases from V and 4 bases from J; junction bases left unmatched: 7. The CDR3 has 15 residues. Per the germline V gene, CDR1 is SGDLS and CDR2 is YYNGEE.

The gene calls are TRBV29-1 and TRBJ1-4, with a weak D call TRBD1 (6 bases). The length of the CDR3 is 12 residues. V lost 5 bases and J lost 7, with 11 bases in between. CDR1 is SQVTM and CDR2 is ANQGSEA in the germline V gene. The CDR3 loop reads CSVRGASEKLFF. CDR3 in DNA: TGCAGCGTTCGGGGGGCGAGTGAAAAACTGTTTTTT.

The chain recombines TRBV3-1 (or the pseudogene TRBV3-2) with TRBJ1-5, with unresolved D. V was cut by 4 bases and J by 3 bases, with 7 bases left in between. This CDR3 comprises 13 residues. The V gene's germline CDR1 is LGHDT and CDR2 YNNKEL (reference sequence). CDR3 sequence: CASSPNNNQPQHF. For the CDR3, the DNA is TGTGCCAGCAGCCCGAACAACAATCAGCCCCAGCATTTT.

CDR3 amino acids: CASSSDSSTNEKLFF. CDR3 bases: TGTGCCAGCAGCTCGGACAGTTCAACTAATGAAAAACTGTTTTTT. The chain has TRBV7-9 and TRBJ1-4; possibly TRBD1 for D (6 bases). The germline V gene encodes CDR1 SEHNR and CDR2 FQNEAQ (reference sequence). The V gene lost 4 bases and the J gene lost 0 bases, with 9 bases spanning the gap. The CDR3 is 15 residues long.

The CDR3 reads CASSVKTSPTDTQYF. The CDR3 DNA follows: TGTGCCAGCAGCGTAAAGACTAGCCCCACAGATACGCAGTATTTT. This chain links TRBV9 with TRBJ2-3; 7 bases align to TRBD2. Germline values: CDR1 SGDLS, CDR2 YYNGEE. This CDR3 has 15 amino acids. V trimming: 1 base; J trimming: 2 bases; junction bases outside the gene matches: 4.